What follows is one T cell receptor beta chain and its context. Its recognized antigen is unknown. One base away there is no much larger clone; base qualities are not given. This sample is part of a study of blood T cell repertoires in COVID-19 (dated by TCRdb to about 2020). Looking at the study overall: For ImmuneRACE Cohort 3, a participant was defined as recovered based on two consecutive negative NP/OP PCR tests, clearance by a healthcare professional, or resolution of symptoms. The material from the prospective study consisted of cDNA or gDNA derived from T cells, B-cell-depleted T cells, or PBMCs. The repertoires were released in a freely available public database intended as a resource for research on the immune response to SARS-CoV-2. Sample metadata almost always included a de-identified subject ID, COVID-19 status, age in years and sex. Samples from collaborators originated in the United States, Italy and Spain and spanned both the acute and convalescent phases of COVID-19. Samples came from the ongoing ImmuneRACE study (first 160 participants) plus 1,254 subjects from 6 global collaborators. Where HLA class I and class II types were available, the types were taken from metadata supplied by the sample provider, not from assay-based typing. The dataset comprised deeply sampled blood TCRbeta repertoires from subjects exposed to, actively infected with, or recovered from COVID-19.

From cysteine to phenylalanine, the CDR3 is 17 amino acids long. Of all the DNA, just the CDR3 is kept, 51 bases in frame from base 1. Trimming removed 2 bases from V and 9 bases from J; the gene matches leave 14 bases unexplained. CDR1 and CDR2 were assigned from the germline V gene as KGHSH and LQKENI. In the prospective study, participants were roughly 18 to 100 years old, resided in fewer than 25 geographic areas of the United States, and were enrolled through a virtual design. To assign participants to cohorts, the prospective study relied on clinical history that participants themselves reported in a screening survey and a study questionnaire. Mobile phlebotomists in the prospective study collected whole blood, serum and a nasopharyngeal or oropharyngeal swab from every participant. Participants in the prospective study had the option to provide additional blood draws and questionnaires over an approximately 2-month period. Prospective study blood samples were shipped either frozen or at room temperature before DNA extraction.

Beyond this particular receptor, the publication reports: Clinical and demographic metadata were provided uncurated, with the amount varying by source and participant.

TCRbeta CDR3 regions were amplified from genomic DNA using the immunoSEQ Assay, a bias-controlled multiplex PCR. As for the original processing: Within the assay, amplification of reference gene primers was used to estimate how many nucleated cells each sample contained. To quantify the absolute abundance of each unique TCRbeta CDR3 rearrangement, sequence reads were collapsed and filtered. For each sample, productive Simpson clonality was calculated as the square root of Simpson's diversity index over productive rearrangements. The table was pulled from immuneACCESS by TCRdb, which kept in-frame rearrangements only. Such tables lose some clones; where checked, under half of the loss comes from unresolved V genes, and the rest has no known cause. V and J calls and clone size are given by that table; D and trimming were obtained from the DNA. Across this sample there are around 360,000 clones, with 87% seen only once. In total, the top ten clones hold more than 1.5% of the sample.

Sequenced: PBMCs or T cells enriched from blood (not recorded which). This sequence originates from a man between 35 and 55 years old in a cohort exposed to, infected with or recovered from COVID-19 (not recorded which). This sequence uses TRBV18 and TRBJ2-1; 9 middle bases align to TRBD2. The nucleotide sequence is TGTGCCAGCTCACCAAATAGACGGTCTAGCGGGATTACTGAGCAGTTCTTC. The resulting protein is CASSPNRRSSGITEQFF.